The clone carrying this TCR beta chain was recorded many times. These data come from a study of regulatory T cells in long-lasting Graves disease. At the level of the study: Recently diagnosed Graves' patients had received antithyroid drugs for under 3 months.

V was trimmed by 0 bases and J by 7 bases, leaving 16 bases between them. Per the germline V gene, CDR1 is SGHTA and CDR2 is FQGNSA. This CDR3 has 16 amino acids. Documented time point: newly diagnosed GD, antithyroid drugs for less than 3 months. Isolated PBMC RNA provided the starting material for the TCR library. In building TCR beta libraries, iRepertoire HTBI primers were used together with Arm-PCR of CDR3 regions. TCRdb recomputed calls from the multiplex PCR reads with MiXCR, one row per CDR3 protein. The sample includes around 420,000 distinct CDR3 sequences, about 14% of them seen just once. J is TRBJ2-1 and V is TRBV7-2; D perhaps matches TRBD2 (5 bases). Sequenced material: peripheral blood mononuclear cells (PBMCs), taken at new diagnosis, from a patient treated with antithyroid drugs. This clonotype originated in a female donor with Graves disease. This chain's CDR3 is CASSLARLMSGNEQFF. The CDR3, as DNA: TGTGCCAGCAGCTTAGCCCGTTTAATGTCGGGGAATGAGCAGTTCTTC.